The rows below give T cell receptor beta chains drawn from one sample of a study of T cell responses to AZD1222 COVID-19 vaccine. Some clones are missing from TCRdb's copy, which holds only in-frame ones; the method was immunoSEQ multiplex PCR. The sample holds about 200,000 clones, approximately 90% seen once. The sample in question was peripheral blood, obtained 28 days after the second AZD1222 dose. The receptors stem from an adult who received the AZD1222 COVID-19 vaccine. Each CDR3 is given with its conserved first and last residue. The order of the fields is D gene, V gene, J gene, clone size, CDR3 DNA, CDR3 protein. D genes are given only for firm matches. Clone sizes are given selectively: once, few, many, or a class where the clone is expanded.

NA,TRBV12-3/TRBV12-4,TRBJ1-6,NA,TGTGCCAGCAGGCCCTCTTCGGCACCCCTCCACTTT,CASRPSSAPLHF
TRBD1,TRBV5-4,TRBJ2-1,once,TGTGCCAGCAGCTATGGGACAGCCTCCTACAATGAGCAGTTCTTC,CASSYGTASYNEQFF
NA,TRBV19,TRBJ1-1,NA,TGTGCCAGTAGTATTGATCCGAAGGGCACTGAAGCTTTCTTT,CASSIDPKGTEAFF
NA,TRBV19,TRBJ2-3,NA,TGTGCCAGTAAGGCCGGGACCACAATAGATACGCAGTATTTT,CASKAGTTIDTQYF
NA,TRBV6-5,TRBJ2-1,NA,TGTGCCAGCAGCCGTCAGCGGGCCGCTGTGGATGAGCAGTTCTTC,CASSRQRAAVDEQFF
TRBD2,TRBV5-1,TRBJ2-7,NA,TGCGCCAGCAGCTTGGGCGGGACTAGCGGTACCTACGAGCAGTACTTC,CASSLGGTSGTYEQYF
NA,TRBV27,TRBJ1-2,few,TGTGCCAGCAGTGACCCCACGAGGGGCTATGGCTACACCTTC,CASSDPTRGYGYTF
NA,TRBV5-1,TRBJ2-7,NA,TGCGCCAGCAGCTCTGGAGGGGACGGATCCTACGAGCAGTACTTC,CASSSGGDGSYEQYF
NA,TRBV25-1,TRBJ2-4,few,TGTGCCAGCAGCAACGGCCTGGGGAACATTCAGTACTTC,CASSNGLGNIQYF
NA,TRBV27,TRBJ1-6,once,TGTGCCAGCAGCCCCGGGGGTGGGCCCCTCCACTTT,CASSPGGGPLHF
TRBD1,TRBV7-9,TRBJ2-7,once,TGTGCCTGTACCGGGACAGAGACCTACGAGCAGTACTTC,CACTGTETYEQYF
TRBD1,TRBV6-1,TRBJ1-6,NA,TGTGCCAGCAGTGGGGGACAGGGCGGCACCTATAATTCACCCCTCCACTTT,CASSGGQGGTYNSPLHF
TRBD1,TRBV28,TRBJ1-2,once,TGTGCCAGCAGTAGACAGGGGGGTGGCTACACCTTC,CASSRQGGGYTF
NA,TRBV19,TRBJ1-2,NA,TGTGCCAGTAGTCCAGGAAGTTATGGCTACACCTTC,CASSPGSYGYTF
NA,TRBV5-1,TRBJ1-3,NA,TGCGCCAGCAGCTTTACAGGGATAAGCTCTGGAAACACCATATATTTT,CASSFTGISSGNTIYF
NA,TRBV7-8,TRBJ2-7,NA,TGTGCCAGCAGCAAGATACAGGGCTCCTACGAGCAGTACTTC,CASSKIQGSYEQYF
NA,TRBV4-2,TRBJ2-2,NA,TGTGCCAGCCGAAGGGAGTCGGCCACCGGGGAGCTGTTTTTT,CASRRESATGELFF
NA,TRBV20-1,TRBJ2-1,NA,TGCAGTGCCAGTGGGACCATCCGATACAATGAGCAGTTCTTC,CSASGTIRYNEQFF
NA,TRBV2,TRBJ2-7,NA,TGTGCCAGCTGTGGAGAACCCTACGAGCAGTACTTC,CASCGEPYEQYF
TRBD1,TRBV24-1,TRBJ2-1,NA,TGTGCCACCGCCTTCCCGCGAGACAGGGGGAGAGACAATGAGCAGTTCTTC,CATAFPRDRGRDNEQFF
NA,TRBV6-5,TRBJ1-3,once,TGTGGGGTGTTCTCTGGAAACACCATATATTTT,CGVFSGNTIYF
NA,TRBV7-9,TRBJ2-7,NA,TGTGCCAGCAGCTCAGGGGGGTTCCACGAGCAGTACTTC,CASSSGGFHEQYF
TRBD2,TRBV28,TRBJ2-1,NA,TGTGCCAGTGGGACTAGCGGGATCTCCTACAATGAGCAGTTCTTC,CASGTSGISYNEQFF
NA,TRBV19,TRBJ2-3,NA,TGTGCCAGTAGTATAGGCCTGATGGGTACGCAGTATTTT,CASSIGLMGTQYF
TRBD1,TRBV7-9,TRBJ2-3,NA,TGTGCCAGTCGACAGGGGGCGCGGGATACGCAGTATTTT,CASRQGARDTQYF
TRBD1,TRBV6-5,TRBJ1-6,NA,TGTGCCAGCCAGGGACAGGCTAAATCACCCCTCCACTTT,CASQGQAKSPLHF
NA,TRBV4-1,TRBJ2-5,NA,TGCGCCAGCAGCCCCCCCTCTTTCGCCTCAGAGACCCAGTACTTC,CASSPPSFASETQYF
NA,TRBV18,TRBJ2-7,NA,TGTGCCAGCTCACCCGGGATGGAGGGCTACGAGCAGTACTTC,CASSPGMEGYEQYF
TRBD2,TRBV7-8,TRBJ2-3,NA,TGTGCCAGCAGCATGGGGGGACTAGCAGCGGATACGCAGTATTTT,CASSMGGLAADTQYF
NA,TRBV11-2,TRBJ2-2,NA,TGTGCCAGCAGCTTAGTATCTCGGGGAACCGGGGAGCTGTTTTTT,CASSLVSRGTGELFF
NA,TRBV11-3,TRBJ2-7,NA,TGTGCCAGCAGCGAAGGGACGCAGACCTACGAGCAGTACTTC,CASSEGTQTYEQYF
TRBD2,TRBV13,TRBJ2-1,NA,TGTGCCAGCAGAGGACTAGGGGACAATGAGCAGTTCTTC,CASRGLGDNEQFF
NA,TRBV28,TRBJ2-1,NA,TGTGCCAGCAGGGACTACTACAATGAGCAGTTCTTC,CASRDYYNEQFF
TRBD2,TRBV29-1,TRBJ2-1,once,TGCAGCGGGCGCGGGGGACCGGACTCCTACAATGAGCAGTTCTTC,CSGRGGPDSYNEQFF
NA,TRBV6-5,TRBJ2-7,NA,TGTGCCAGCAGCCTATACGGGACTCTGGGGGTAGAGCAGTACTTC,CASSLYGTLGVEQYF
NA,TRBV3-1/TRBV3-2,TRBJ1-2,NA,TGTGCCAGCAGCCAAGTTCCGCGGCAGGGTGGGGACTATGGCTACACCTTC,CASSQVPRQGGDYGYTF
NA,TRBV5-1,TRBJ2-7,NA,TGCGCCAGCAGCTTGGGAGGCGGAGTTGGCGAGCAGTACTTC,CASSLGGGVGEQYF
NA,TRBV29-1,TRBJ2-1,NA,TGCAGCGTTGTACCACGAGGATCCTCCCCCTACAATGAGCAGTTCTTC,CSVVPRGSSPYNEQFF
TRBD1,TRBV28,TRBJ1-4,NA,TGTGCCAGCAGTTCAACACCCAGGGGGGTCCACGAAAAACTGTTTTTT,CASSSTPRGVHEKLFF
NA,TRBV15,TRBJ1-5,NA,TGTGCCACCAGCAGAGATCACTTTAGCAATCAGCCCCAGCATTTT,CATSRDHFSNQPQHF
TRBD2,TRBV7-3,TRBJ2-4,NA,TGTGCCAGCAGCCCCGGACTAGAGCTCGGCATTCAGTACTTC,CASSPGLELGIQYF
TRBD1,TRBV4-1,TRBJ1-4,NA,TGCGCCAGCGACCCGGGACAGGGAAATGAAAAACTGTTTTTT,CASDPGQGNEKLFF
NA,TRBV11-3,TRBJ2-1,NA,TGTGCCAGCAGCTTAGAACTGAGCTCCTACAATGAGCAGTTCTTC,CASSLELSSYNEQFF
NA,TRBV5-1,TRBJ1-6,NA,TGCGCCAGCAGCCCGGGACCACCTAATTCACCCCTCCACTTT,CASSPGPPNSPLHF
NA,TRBV28,TRBJ2-7,NA,TGTGCCAGCAGTTTTCCCGGGGAGGATGCCGAGCAGTACTTC,CASSFPGEDAEQYF
NA,TRBV20-1,TRBJ1-5,NA,TGCAGTGCTAGTTGGGGTCAGAGCAATCAGCCCCAGCATTTT,CSASWGQSNQPQHF
NA,TRBV6-1,TRBJ1-3,once,TGTGCCAGCAGTGATCCCGGAAACACCATATATTTT,CASSDPGNTIYF
TRBD2,TRBV3-1/TRBV3-2,TRBJ2-1,NA,TGTGCCAGCAGGTCCCTTCGTAGCGGGAGTTACGATGAGCAGTTCTTC,CASRSLRSGSYDEQFF